This is a list of T cell receptor beta chains from one sample in a study of cytomegalovirus exposure and HLA in healthy donors. Assay used: immunoSEQ multiplex PCR; TCRdb lists only in-frame clones, some missing. The sample holds 100,000 to 120,000 clones; nearly 97% are singletons and the top ten take 0.65% to 0.7%. The sample was PBMCs. These receptor sequences come from a woman between 18 and 30 years old in good health and CMV-seronegative. CDR3s include the opening cysteine and the closing phenylalanine or tryptophan. The order of the fields is D gene, clone size, J gene, V gene, CDR3 DNA, CDR3 protein. The D gene is left open where the match is weak. Expanded clones are given a class, and other clones once, few, many or no size at all.

>TRBD1|-|TRBJ1-6|TRBV19
TGTGCCAGTAGGGGACAGGGTGGTTCACCCCTCCACTTT
CASRGQGGSPLHF
>TRBD1|-|TRBJ2-3|TRBV29-1
TGCAGCGTTGAAGGTGGACAGGGGGTTAACACAGATACGCAGTATTTT
CSVEGGQGVNTDTQYF
>-|-|TRBJ1-2|TRBV7-6
TGTGCCAGCAGCCTGGACACGTCTAACTATGGCTACACCTTC
CASSLDTSNYGYTF
>TRBD1|once|TRBJ1-2|TRBV6-1
TGTGCCAGCAGTGAAAGGGGACAGCTCCAACACTCTGGCTACACCTTC
CASSERGQLQHSGYTF
>-|-|TRBJ1-2|TRBV19
TGTGCCACTGGACAATTGGGTCCCCCTAACTATGGCTACACCTTC
CATGQLGPPNYGYTF
>TRBD1|-|TRBJ2-2|TRBV28
TGTGCCAGCACGGACAGGACCAACACCGGGGAGCTGTTTTTT
CASTDRTNTGELFF
>TRBD1|-|TRBJ1-4|TRBV6-6
TGTGCCAGCAGTTACCGCGGGACAGCTAATGAAAAACTGTTTTTT
CASSYRGTANEKLFF
>-|once|TRBJ2-5|TRBV28
TGTGCCAGCAGTCAAGACAAGACGTACCAAGAGACCCAGTACTTC
CASSQDKTYQETQYF
>TRBD1|-|TRBJ2-6|TRBV7-2
TGTGCCAGCAGCCCAGGGACAGGGGCTGGTGGGGCCAACGTCCTGACTTTC
CASSPGTGAGGANVLTF
>-|-|TRBJ1-1|TRBV6-1
TGTGCCGCGGACAAGGCAATGATGAACACTGAAGCTTTCTTT
CAADKAMMNTEAFF
>-|-|TRBJ1-4|TRBV18
TGTGCCAGCTCACCACAGGGGAATAATGAAAAACTGTTTTTT
CASSPQGNNEKLFF
>TRBD1|-|TRBJ2-6|TRBV28
TGTGCCAGCAGTCGGGGACAGGGGGCGGCCGGGGCCAACGTCCTGACTTTC
CASSRGQGAAGANVLTF
>TRBD2|-|TRBJ2-1|TRBV28
TGTGCCAGCAGCGCCCTAGCGGGGGGGCTCAATGAGCAGTTCTTC
CASSALAGGLNEQFF
>TRBD2|-|TRBJ2-1|TRBV10-2
TGCGCCAGCAGTGTTACTAGCGAGGTGGGGGACAATGAGCAGTTCTTC
CASSVTSEVGDNEQFF
>-|-|TRBJ1-3|TRBV30
TGTGCCTCCCTTTGGGCCAACTCTGGAAACACCATATATTTT
CASLWANSGNTIYF
>-|-|TRBJ1-1|TRBV27
TGTGCCAGCAGTCGTCCGGGGTTCACTGAAGCTTTCTTT
CASSRPGFTEAFF
>-|-|TRBJ1-1|TRBV7-2
TGTGCCAGCAGCTTCTCCAGGGCGAACACTGAAGCTTTCTTT
CASSFSRANTEAFF
>-|once|TRBJ1-1|TRBV28
TGTGCCAGCAGTTTAGTCAGGGTGCGGGGCTTAAACACTGAAGCTTTCTTT
CASSLVRVRGLNTEAFF
>-|-|TRBJ2-1|TRBV7-3
TGTGCCAGCAGCTCCGTTCGAGTCGATAACAATGAGCAGTTCTTC
CASSSVRVDNNEQFF
>TRBD1|-|TRBJ2-4|TRBV18
TGTGCCAGCTCACCACCGTCCAGGGGGATGGTCAAAAACATTCAGTACTTC
CASSPPSRGMVKNIQYF
>-|-|TRBJ2-5|TRBV7-2
TGTGCCAGCAGCTTTGGGGGGGCGGGGGAGACCCAGTACTTC
CASSFGGAGETQYF
>-|-|TRBJ2-2|TRBV5-1
TGCGCCAGCAGCTTGGTTCAGGTCACCGGGGAGCTGTTTTTT
CASSLVQVTGELFF
>-|-|TRBJ2-7|TRBV6-1
TGTGCCAGCAGTGTGGGTAGGAGTTACGAGCAGTACTTC
CASSVGRSYEQYF
>TRBD2|once|TRBJ2-1|TRBV4-1
TGCGCCAGCAGCCAAGATTCAGGACTAGCGGGATACTCCTACAATGAGCAGTTCTTC
CASSQDSGLAGYSYNEQFF
>TRBD1|-|TRBJ2-7|TRBV6-1
TGTGCCAGCAGAAGGACAGGGGCCGGGTACGAGCAGTACTTC
CASRRTGAGYEQYF
>TRBD1|-|TRBJ1-5|TRBV11-2
TGTGCCAGCAGCTTAACATCACCGGGACAGGGCTTCAATCAGCCCCAGCATTTT
CASSLTSPGQGFNQPQHF
>TRBD2|-|TRBJ2-1|TRBV4-2
TGTGCCAGCAGCCAAGAGCCGGGACTAGCGGGAAACAATGAGCAGTTCTTC
CASSQEPGLAGNNEQFF
>-|-|TRBJ1-5|TRBV7-2
TGTGCCAGCAGTGGGGGGGGTCAGGGCAATCAGCCCCAGCATTTT
CASSGGGQGNQPQHF
>TRBD1|-|TRBJ2-1|TRBV2
TGTGCCAGCAAAGGGCCGACAGGGAATCTGATTGCGCAGTTCTTC
CASKGPTGNLIAQFF
>TRBD1|-|TRBJ2-3|TRBV19
TGTGCCAGTAGTATACCGGGACAGATCACAGATACGCAGTATTTT
CASSIPGQITDTQYF
>-|few|TRBJ1-4|TRBV7-8
TGTGCCAGCCGATCCAGGGGACGTAATGAAAAACTGTTTTTT
CASRSRGRNEKLFF
>TRBD1|once|TRBJ2-2|TRBV7-3
TGTGCCAGCAGCTCCGGGACAGGGCGTACCGGGGAGCTGTTTTTT
CASSSGTGRTGELFF
>-|-|TRBJ2-2|TRBV10-3
TGTGCCATCAGTGGGGCAGGGGGGACCGGGGAGCTGTTTTTT
CAISGAGGTGELFF
>TRBD2|-|TRBJ2-3|TRBV7-9
TGTGCCAGCAGGCCCGCCGGCGGGGGGGCAACAGATACGCAGTATTTT
CASRPAGGGATDTQYF
>-|-|TRBJ2-5|TRBV7-9
TGTGCCAGCAACAATAGGGACACCCGAGATTGGGAGACCCAGTACTTC
CASNNRDTRDWETQYF
>-|once|TRBJ1-2|TRBV28
TGTGCCAGCAGCCCTATGCGGGGATATACCTATGGCTACACCTTC
CASSPMRGYTYGYTF
>TRBD1|once|TRBJ2-3|TRBV5-1
TGCGCCAGCAGTTTCCCGGGACAGGGCTGGGATACGCAGTATTTT
CASSFPGQGWDTQYF
>-|-|TRBJ1-1|TRBV5-1
TGCGCCAGCAGCTCGCCCTTACAGGGTACTGAAGCTTTCTTT
CASSSPLQGTEAFF
>-|-|TRBJ2-1|TRBV9
TGTGCCAGCAGTCGAGGCTCGGGGGAGAGCTCCTACAATGAGCAGTTCTTC
CASSRGSGESSYNEQFF
>TRBD2|once|TRBJ2-3|TRBV7-3
TGTGCCAGCAGCCTAGACGGGGGGTTCACAGATACGCAGTATTTT
CASSLDGGFTDTQYF